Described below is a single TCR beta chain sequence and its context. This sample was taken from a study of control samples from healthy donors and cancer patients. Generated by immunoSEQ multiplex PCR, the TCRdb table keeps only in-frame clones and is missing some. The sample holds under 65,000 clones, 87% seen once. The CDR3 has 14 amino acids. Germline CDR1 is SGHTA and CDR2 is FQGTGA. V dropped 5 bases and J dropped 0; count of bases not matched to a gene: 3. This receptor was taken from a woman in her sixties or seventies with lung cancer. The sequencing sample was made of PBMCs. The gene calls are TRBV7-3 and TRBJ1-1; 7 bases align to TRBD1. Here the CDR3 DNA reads TGTGCCAGCAGCCCTACAGGGGTGAACACTGAAGCTTTCTTT. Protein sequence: CASSPTGVNTEAFF.